The clone carrying this T cell receptor (beta chain) was seen only once. The antigen remains unidentified. The length of the CDR3 is 14 residues. V was cut by 0 bases and J by 1 base, with 7 bases left in between. From germline, CDR1 is PRHDT and CDR2 FYEKMQ (reference sequence). The PCR ran on 60 Vbeta and 13 Jbeta primers. This table comes from immunoSEQ multiplex PCR, and its TCRdb copy is limited to in-frame clones, with some not included. The sample carries more than 85,000 clones, 78% recorded once. The sample is drawn from a study of cytomegalovirus exposure and HLA in healthy donors. Overall study findings and caveats: The likely explanation for a cluster of highly shared sequence variants was sequencing artifact.

Regarding donors, all were healthy bone marrow donors. Unrecorded immune exposure was likely among donors, who were nominally healthy when sampled. The clonotype comes from a woman in her 30s in good health and CMV-seronegative. Sequencing was done on a sample of PBMCs. The V call is TRBV13, the J call TRBJ2-7; TRBD1 is a possible D gene (6 bases). CDR3 nucleotide sequence: TGTGCCAGCAGCTTAGGCAGGGGATCCTACGAGCAGTACTTC. Translated: CASSLGRGSYEQYF.